This T cell receptor (beta chain) was retrieved from a study of blood T cells in healthy people across ages. Study outcomes and limitations: Donors of long life had a larger count of naive CD4+ cells and greater diversity than aged donors.

As concerns this clonotype: The antigen remains unidentified.

V lost 5 bases, J lost 0 bases, and 11 bases lay in between. The germline CDR1 and CDR2 sequences are MNHEY and SMNVEV (reference sequence). This CDR3 is built from 15 residues. Primers used in a second PCR of about 7 to 12 cycles were a sample-barcoded 5' primer and a J-beta primer mix. Every sample produced at least 2.5 million CDR3-containing paired-end reads. In TCRdb, the 5' RACE reads were re-called with MiXCR into one record per CDR3 protein. The sample contains some 880,000 distinct CDR3 sequences, roughly 40% of which appear only once. Source material: blood. The rearrangement joins TRBV27 to TRBJ1-3; D remains unclear. The receptor's source is a young man in good health. This CDR3 is CASSPGLISGNTIYF. In nucleotides, the CDR3 is TGTGCCAGCAGTCCAGGACTGATCTCTGGAAACACCATATATTTT.